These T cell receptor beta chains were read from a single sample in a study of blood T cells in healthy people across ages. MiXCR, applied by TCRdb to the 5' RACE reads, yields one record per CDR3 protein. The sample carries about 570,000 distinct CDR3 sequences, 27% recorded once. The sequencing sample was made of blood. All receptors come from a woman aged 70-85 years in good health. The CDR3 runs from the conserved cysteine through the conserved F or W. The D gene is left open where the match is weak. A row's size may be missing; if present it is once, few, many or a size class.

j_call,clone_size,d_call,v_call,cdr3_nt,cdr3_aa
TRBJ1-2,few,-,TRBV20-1,TGCAGTGCTACCCCGGGGGGACCCTATGGCTACACCTTC,CSATPGGPYGYTF
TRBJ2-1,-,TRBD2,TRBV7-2,TGTACCAGCAGCTCGTTAGCGGGGGGCTCCAAATACAATGAGCAGTTCTTC,CTSSSLAGGSKYNEQFF
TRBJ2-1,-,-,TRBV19,TGTGCCAGTAGTATCCCGACAGTGTACTCCTACAATGAGCAGTTCTTC,CASSIPTVYSYNEQFF
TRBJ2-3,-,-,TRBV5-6,TGTGCCAGCAGCCGCGTAGCAGATACGCAGTATTTT,CASSRVADTQYF
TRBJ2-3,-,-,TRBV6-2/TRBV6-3,TGTGCCAGCAGTTCCATCGTTGGGGGAGGCACAGATACGCAGTATTTT,CASSSIVGGGTDTQYF
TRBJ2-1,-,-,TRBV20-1,TGCAGTGCTAGAATCTCTAGCGCTTACTCCTACAATGAGCAGTTCTTC,CSARISSAYSYNEQFF
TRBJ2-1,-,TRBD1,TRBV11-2,TGTGCCAGCAGCTTAGATAGTGGCAGGGGGCTAAGGAATGGGCAGTTCTTC,CASSLDSGRGLRNGQFF
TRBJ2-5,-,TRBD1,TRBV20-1,TGCAGTGCTAGAGGCTCTACAGGGGAAGGGACCCAGTACTTC,CSARGSTGEGTQYF
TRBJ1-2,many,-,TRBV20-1,TGCAGTGCTAGAGATCGCGGAAGCTATGGCTACACCTTC,CSARDRGSYGYTF
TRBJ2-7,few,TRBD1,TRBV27,TGTGCCAGCAGTCTACCGAGTGGGTCAGGGGGCTTCTTCGAGCAGTACTTC,CASSLPSGSGGFFEQYF
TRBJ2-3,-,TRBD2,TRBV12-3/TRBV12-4,TGTGCCAGCAGTCGCCGGACTAGCGGCACAGATACGCAGTATTTT,CASSRRTSGTDTQYF